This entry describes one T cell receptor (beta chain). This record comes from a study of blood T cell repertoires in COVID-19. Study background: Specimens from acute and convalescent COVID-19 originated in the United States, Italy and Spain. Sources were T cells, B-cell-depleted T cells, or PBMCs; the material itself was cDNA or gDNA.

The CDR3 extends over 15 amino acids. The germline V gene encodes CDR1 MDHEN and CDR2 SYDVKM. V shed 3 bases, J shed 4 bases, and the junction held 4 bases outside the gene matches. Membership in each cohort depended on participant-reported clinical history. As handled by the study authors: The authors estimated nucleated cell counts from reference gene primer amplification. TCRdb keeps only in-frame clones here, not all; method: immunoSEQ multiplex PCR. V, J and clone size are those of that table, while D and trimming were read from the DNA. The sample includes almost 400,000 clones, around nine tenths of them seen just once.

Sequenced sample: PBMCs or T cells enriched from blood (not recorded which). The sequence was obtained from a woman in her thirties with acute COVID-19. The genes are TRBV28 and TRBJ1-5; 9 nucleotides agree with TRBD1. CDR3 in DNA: TGTGCCAGCAGTTTTACAGGGGGCTCAAATCAGCCCCAGCATTTT. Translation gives CASSFTGGSNQPQHF.